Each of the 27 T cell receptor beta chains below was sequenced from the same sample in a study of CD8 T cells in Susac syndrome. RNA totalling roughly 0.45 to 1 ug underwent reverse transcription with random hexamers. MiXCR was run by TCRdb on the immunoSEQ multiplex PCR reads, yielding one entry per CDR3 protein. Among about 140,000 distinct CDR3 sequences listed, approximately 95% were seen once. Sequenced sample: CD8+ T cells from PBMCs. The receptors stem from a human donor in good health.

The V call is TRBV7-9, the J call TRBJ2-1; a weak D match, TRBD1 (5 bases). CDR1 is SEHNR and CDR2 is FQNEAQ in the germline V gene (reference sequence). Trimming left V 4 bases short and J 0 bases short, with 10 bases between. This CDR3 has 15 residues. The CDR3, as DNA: TGTGCCAGCAGCTCCAGGACAACCTCCTACAATGAGCAGTTCTTC. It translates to CASSSRTTSYNEQFF.

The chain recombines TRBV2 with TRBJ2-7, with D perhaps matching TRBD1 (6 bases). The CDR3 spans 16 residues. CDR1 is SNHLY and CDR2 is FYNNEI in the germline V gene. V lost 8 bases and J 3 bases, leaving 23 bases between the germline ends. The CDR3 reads CASLQVGRDTLYEQYF. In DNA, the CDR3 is TGTGCCAGCCTCCAGGTCGGCCGGGACACACTCTACGAGCAGTACTTC.

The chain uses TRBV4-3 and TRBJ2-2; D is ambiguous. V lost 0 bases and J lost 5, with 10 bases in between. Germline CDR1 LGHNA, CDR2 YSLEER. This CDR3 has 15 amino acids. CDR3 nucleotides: TGCGCCAGCAGCCAAGAATGGCCGAGAACCGGGGAGCTGTTTTTT. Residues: CASSQEWPRTGELFF.

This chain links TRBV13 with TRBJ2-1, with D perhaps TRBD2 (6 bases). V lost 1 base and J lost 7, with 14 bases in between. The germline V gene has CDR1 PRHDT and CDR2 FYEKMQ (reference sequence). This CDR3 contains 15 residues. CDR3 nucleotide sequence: TGTGCCAGCAGCTTAGACGGGAGTGCCAGGAATGAGCAGTTCTTC. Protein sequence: CASSLDGSARNEQFF.

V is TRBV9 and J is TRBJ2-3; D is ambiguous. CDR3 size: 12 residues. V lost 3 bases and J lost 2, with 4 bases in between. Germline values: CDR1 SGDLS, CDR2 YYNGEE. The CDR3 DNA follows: TGTGCCAGCAGCGAGAACACAGATACGCAGTATTTT. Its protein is CASSENTDTQYF.

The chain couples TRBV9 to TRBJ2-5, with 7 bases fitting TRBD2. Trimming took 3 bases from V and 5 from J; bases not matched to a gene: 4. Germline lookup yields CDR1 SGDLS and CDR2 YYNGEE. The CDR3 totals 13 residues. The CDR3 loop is CASSGTRPETQYF. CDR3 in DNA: TGTGCCAGCAGCGGGACTAGGCCGGAGACCCAGTACTTC.

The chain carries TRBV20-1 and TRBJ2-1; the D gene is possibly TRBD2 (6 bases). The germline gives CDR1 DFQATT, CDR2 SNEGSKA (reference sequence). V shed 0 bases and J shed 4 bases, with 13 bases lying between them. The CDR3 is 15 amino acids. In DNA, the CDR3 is TGCAGTGCTAGAGATGTCGGGAGTCCGTACAATGAGCAGTTCTTC. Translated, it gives CSARDVGSPYNEQFF.

Here the CDR3 DNA reads TGTGCCAGCAGCTCGGGACTAGCGGGAGAATTGGTCAAAGAGACCCAGTACTTC. This gives the protein CASSSGLAGELVKETQYF. The V and J genes are TRBV13 and TRBJ2-5, with 14 bases that match TRBD2. V shed 4 bases and J 3 bases; nucleotides not matched to a gene: 10. Germline CDR1 is PRHDT and CDR2 is FYEKMQ (reference sequence). The CDR3 is 18 amino acids.

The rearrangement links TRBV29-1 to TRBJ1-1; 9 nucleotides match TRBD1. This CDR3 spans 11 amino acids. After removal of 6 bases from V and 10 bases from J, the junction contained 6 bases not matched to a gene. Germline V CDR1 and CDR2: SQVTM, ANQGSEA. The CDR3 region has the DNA TGCAGCGTACAGACAGGGGGTGCAGCTTTCTTT. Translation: CSVQTGGAAFF.

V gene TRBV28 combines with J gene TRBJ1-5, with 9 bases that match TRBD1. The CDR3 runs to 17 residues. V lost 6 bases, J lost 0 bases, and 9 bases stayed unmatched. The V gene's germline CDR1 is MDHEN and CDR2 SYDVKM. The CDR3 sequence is CASSLPGGQGSNQPQHF. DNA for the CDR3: TGTGCCAGCAGCCTACCCGGGGGACAGGGTAGCAATCAGCCCCAGCATTTT.

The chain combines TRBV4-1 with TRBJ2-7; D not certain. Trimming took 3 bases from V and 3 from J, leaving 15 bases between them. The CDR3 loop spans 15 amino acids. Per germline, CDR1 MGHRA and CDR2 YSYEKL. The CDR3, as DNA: TGCGCCAGCAGCCAGATTCCGCTTATCAACTACGAGCAGTACTTC. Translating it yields CASSQIPLINYEQYF.

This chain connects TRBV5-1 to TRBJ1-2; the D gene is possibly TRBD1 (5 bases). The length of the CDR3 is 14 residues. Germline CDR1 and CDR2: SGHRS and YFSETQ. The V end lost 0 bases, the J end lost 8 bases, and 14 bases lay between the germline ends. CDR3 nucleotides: TGCGCCAGCAGCTTGGGGGCGGGTCGGGACGGCTACACCTTC. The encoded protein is CASSLGAGRDGYTF.

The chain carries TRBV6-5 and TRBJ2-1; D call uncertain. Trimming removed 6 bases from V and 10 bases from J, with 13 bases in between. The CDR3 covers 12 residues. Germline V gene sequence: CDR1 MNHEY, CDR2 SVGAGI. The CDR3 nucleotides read TGTGCCAGCAGCTTCCCTACGTGGGAGCAGTTCTTC. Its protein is CASSFPTWEQFF.

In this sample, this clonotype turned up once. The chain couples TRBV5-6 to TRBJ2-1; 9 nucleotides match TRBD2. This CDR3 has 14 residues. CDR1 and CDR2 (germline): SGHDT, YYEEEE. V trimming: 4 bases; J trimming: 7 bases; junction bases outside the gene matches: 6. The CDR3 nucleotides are TGTGCCAGCAGCGCGTTAGCGGGAGTAAATGAGCAGTTCTTC. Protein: CASSALAGVNEQFF.

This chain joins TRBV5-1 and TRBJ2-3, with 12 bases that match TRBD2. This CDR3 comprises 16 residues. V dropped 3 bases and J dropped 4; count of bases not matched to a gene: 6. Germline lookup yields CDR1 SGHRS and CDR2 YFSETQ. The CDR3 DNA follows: TGCGCCAGCAGCTGGACTAGCGGGACTCGAGCAGATACGCAGTATTTT. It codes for CASSWTSGTRADTQYF.

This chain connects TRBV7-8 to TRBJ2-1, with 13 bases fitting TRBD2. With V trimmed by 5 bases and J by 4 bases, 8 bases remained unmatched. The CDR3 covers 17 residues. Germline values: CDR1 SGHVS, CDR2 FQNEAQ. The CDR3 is CASSAGTSGEAYNEQFF. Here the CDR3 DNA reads TGTGCCAGCAGCGCAGGGACTAGCGGGGAAGCATACAATGAGCAGTTCTTC.

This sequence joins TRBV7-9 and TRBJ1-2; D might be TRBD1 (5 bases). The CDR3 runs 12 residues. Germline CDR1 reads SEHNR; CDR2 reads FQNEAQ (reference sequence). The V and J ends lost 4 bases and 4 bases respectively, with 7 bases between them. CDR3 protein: CASSSQGYGYTF. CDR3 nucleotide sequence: TGTGCCAGCAGCTCGCAGGGCTATGGCTACACCTTC.

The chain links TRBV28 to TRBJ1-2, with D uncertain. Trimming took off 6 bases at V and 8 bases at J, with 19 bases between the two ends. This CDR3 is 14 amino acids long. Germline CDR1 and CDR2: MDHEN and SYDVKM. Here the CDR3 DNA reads TGTGCCAGCAGCTCTTATTCAGTGGCACGCGGCTACACCTTC. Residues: CASSSYSVARGYTF.

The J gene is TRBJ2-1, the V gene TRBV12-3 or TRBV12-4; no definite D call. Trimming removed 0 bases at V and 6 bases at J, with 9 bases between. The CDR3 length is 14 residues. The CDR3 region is CASSLAHGINEQFF. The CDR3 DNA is TGTGCCAGCAGTTTAGCGCACGGAATCAATGAGCAGTTCTTC.

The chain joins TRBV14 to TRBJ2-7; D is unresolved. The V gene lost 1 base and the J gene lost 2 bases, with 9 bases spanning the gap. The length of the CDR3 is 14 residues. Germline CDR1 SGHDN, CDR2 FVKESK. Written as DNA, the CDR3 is TGTGCCAGCAGCCAAGTTGTCGGAACCTACGAGCAGTACTTC. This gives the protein CASSQVVGTYEQYF.

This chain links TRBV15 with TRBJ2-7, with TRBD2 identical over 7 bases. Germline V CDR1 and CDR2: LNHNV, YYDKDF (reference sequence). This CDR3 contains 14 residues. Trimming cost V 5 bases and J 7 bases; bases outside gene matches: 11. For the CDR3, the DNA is TGTGCCACCAGCGAGGGACGGGAGCGGGGAGAGCAGTACTTC. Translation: CATSEGRERGEQYF.

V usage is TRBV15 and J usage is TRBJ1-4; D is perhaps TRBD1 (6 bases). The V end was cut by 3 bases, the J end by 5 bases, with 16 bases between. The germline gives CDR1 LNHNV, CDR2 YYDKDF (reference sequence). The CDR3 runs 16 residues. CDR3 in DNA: TGTGCCACCAGCAGGAAGCGGGACACAAAAAATGAAAAACTGTTTTTT. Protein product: CATSRKRDTKNEKLFF. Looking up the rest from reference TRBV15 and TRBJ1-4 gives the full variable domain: DAMVIQNPRYQVTQFGKPVTLSCSQTLNHNVMYWYQQKSSQAPKLLFHYYDKDFNNEADTPDNFQSRRPNTSFCFLDIRSPGLGDTAMYLCATSRKRDTKNEKLFFGSGTQLSVL.

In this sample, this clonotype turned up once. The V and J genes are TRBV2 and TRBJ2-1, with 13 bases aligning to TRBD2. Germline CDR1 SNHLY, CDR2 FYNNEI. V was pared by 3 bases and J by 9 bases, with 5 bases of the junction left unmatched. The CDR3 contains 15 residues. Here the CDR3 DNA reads TGTGCCAGCAGTGAGGGGACTAGCGGGACCGGTGAGCAGTTCTTC. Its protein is CASSEGTSGTGEQFF.

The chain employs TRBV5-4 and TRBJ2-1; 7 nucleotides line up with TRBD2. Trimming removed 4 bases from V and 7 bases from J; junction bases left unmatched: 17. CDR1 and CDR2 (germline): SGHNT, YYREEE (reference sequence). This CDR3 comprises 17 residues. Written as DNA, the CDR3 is TGTGCCAGCAGCCCCGCGGGATTGGGGAGGGCCGGGAATGAGCAGTTCTTC. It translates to CASSPAGLGRAGNEQFF.

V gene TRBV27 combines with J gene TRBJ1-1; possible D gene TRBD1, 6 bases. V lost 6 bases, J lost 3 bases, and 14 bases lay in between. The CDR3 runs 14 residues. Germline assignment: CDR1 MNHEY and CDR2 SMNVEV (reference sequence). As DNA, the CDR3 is TGTGCCAGCAGCGAGGACAGCCTTCACACTGAAGCTTTCTTT. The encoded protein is CASSEDSLHTEAFF.

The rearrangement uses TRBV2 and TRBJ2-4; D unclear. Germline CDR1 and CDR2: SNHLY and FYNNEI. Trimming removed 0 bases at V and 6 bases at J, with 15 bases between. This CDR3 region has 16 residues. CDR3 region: CASSEALPGKSNIQYF. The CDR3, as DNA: TGTGCCAGCAGTGAAGCGCTTCCTGGGAAGTCAAACATTCAGTACTTC.

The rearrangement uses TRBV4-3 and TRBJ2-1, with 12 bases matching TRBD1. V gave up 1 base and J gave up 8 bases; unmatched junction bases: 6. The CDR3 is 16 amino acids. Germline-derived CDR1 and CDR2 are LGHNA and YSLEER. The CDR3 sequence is CASSQGRGTGGDEQFF. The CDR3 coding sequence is TGCGCCAGCAGCCAAGGCCGAGGGACAGGGGGCGATGAGCAGTTCTTC.